This paragraph covers one TCR beta chain sequence. The data are from a study of T cell changes during pregnancy in multiple sclerosis. Only in-frame clones appear in the TCRdb table, and some are missing; sequencing was by immunoSEQ multiplex PCR. The profile shows 45,000 to 65,000 clones, 75% to 95% of them singletons. CDR1 is SGHTA and CDR2 is FQGTGA in the germline V gene. The CDR3 has 13 residues. The V end lost 2 bases, the J end lost 2 bases, and 6 bases lay between the germline ends. V is TRBV7-3 and J is TRBJ2-5; possibly TRBD2 for D (6 bases). The source was peripheral blood, collected after pregnancy. The clonotype originates from a female donor in good health, enrolled as a control in a pregnancy study. This chain's CDR3 is CASSLGLQETQYF. The CDR3 nucleotides are TGTGCCAGCAGCTTAGGACTACAAGAGACCCAGTACTTC. Together with reference TRBV7-3 and TRBJ2-5, the CDR3 gives the full variable domain: GAGVSQTPSNKVTEKGKYVELRCDPISGHTALYWYRQSLGQGPEFLIYFQGTGAADDSGLPNDRFFAVRPEGSVSTLKIQRTERGDSAVYLCASSLGLQETQYFGPGTRLLVL.